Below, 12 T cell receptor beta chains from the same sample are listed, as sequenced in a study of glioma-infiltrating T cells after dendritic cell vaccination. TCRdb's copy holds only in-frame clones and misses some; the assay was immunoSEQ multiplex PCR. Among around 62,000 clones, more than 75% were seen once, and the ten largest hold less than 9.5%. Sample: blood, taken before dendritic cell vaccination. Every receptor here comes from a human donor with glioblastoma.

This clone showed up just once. Here the CDR3 reads CASSPRLAGDTDTQYF. CDR3 coding DNA: TGCGCCAGCAGCCCCCGACTAGCGGGAGACACAGATACGCAGTATTTT. The chain combines TRBV5-1 with TRBJ2-3, with 12 positions matching TRBD2. V dropped 4 bases and J dropped 2; count of bases not matched to a gene: 5. The germline gives CDR1 SGHRS, CDR2 YFSETQ. The CDR3 consists of 16 residues.

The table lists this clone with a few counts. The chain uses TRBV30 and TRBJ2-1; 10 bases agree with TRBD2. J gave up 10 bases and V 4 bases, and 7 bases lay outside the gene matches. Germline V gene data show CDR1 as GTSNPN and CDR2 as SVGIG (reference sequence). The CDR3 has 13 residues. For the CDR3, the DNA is TGTGCCTGGAATAGCGGGGGGCCGGGGGAGCAGTTCTTC. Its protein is CAWNSGGPGEQFF.

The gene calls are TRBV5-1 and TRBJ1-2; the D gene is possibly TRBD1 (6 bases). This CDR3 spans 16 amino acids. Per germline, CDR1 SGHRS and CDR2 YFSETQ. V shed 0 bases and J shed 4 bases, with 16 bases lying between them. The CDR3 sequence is CASSLEATGSVYGYTF. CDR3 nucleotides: TGCGCCAGCAGCTTGGAAGCGACAGGATCCGTCTATGGCTACACCTTC.

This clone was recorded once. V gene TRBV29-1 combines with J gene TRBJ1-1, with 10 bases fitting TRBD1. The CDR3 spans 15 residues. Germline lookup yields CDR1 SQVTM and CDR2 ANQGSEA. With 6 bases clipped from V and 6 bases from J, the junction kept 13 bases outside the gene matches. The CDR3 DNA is TGCAGCGTCGCTCGGGACAGGGGTACGAGGGCTGAAGCTTTCTTT. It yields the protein CSVARDRGTRAEAFF.

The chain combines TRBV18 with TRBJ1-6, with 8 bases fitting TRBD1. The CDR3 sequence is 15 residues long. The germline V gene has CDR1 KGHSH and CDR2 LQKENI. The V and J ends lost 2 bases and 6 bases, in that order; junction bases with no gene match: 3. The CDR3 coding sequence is TGTGCCAGCTCACCAGACAGGGGCCCTAATTCACCCCTCCACTTT. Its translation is CASSPDRGPNSPLHF.

DNA for the CDR3: TGTGCCAGCAGTTACTCCAGGGGGCCGGGGAACACTGAAGCTTTCTTT. Translating it yields CASSYSRGPGNTEAFF. The chain carries TRBV6-6 and TRBJ1-1, with 8 bases matching TRBD1. The CDR3 has 16 amino acids. Per germline, CDR1 MNHNY and CDR2 SVGAGI (reference sequence). V lost 0 bases and J lost 1; bases outside the gene matches: 4.

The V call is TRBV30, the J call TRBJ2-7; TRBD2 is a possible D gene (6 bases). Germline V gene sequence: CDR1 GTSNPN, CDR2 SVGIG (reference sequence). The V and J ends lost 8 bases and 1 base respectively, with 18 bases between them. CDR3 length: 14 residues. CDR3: CAGKGDFASYEQYF. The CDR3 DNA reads TGTGCCGGCAAAGGGGACTTTGCGTCCTACGAGCAGTACTTC.

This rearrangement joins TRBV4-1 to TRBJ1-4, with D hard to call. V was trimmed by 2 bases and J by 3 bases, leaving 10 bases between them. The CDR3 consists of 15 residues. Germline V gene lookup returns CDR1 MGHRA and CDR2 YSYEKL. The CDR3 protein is CASSQQVTANEKLFF. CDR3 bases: TGCGCCAGCAGCCAACAAGTTACAGCTAATGAAAAACTGTTTTTT.

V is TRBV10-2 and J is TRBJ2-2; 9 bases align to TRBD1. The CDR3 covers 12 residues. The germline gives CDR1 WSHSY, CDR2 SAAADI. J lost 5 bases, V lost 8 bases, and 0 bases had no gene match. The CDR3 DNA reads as TGCGCCAGCGGGACAGGGACCGGGGAGCTGTTTTTT. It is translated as CASGTGTGELFF.

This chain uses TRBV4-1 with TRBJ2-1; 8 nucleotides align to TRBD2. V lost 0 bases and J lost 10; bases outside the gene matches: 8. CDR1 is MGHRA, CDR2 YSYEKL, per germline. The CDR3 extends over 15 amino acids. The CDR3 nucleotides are TGCGCCAGCAGCCAAGATGCGGGAGGCGGACTAGAGCAGTTCTTC. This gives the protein CASSQDAGGGLEQFF.

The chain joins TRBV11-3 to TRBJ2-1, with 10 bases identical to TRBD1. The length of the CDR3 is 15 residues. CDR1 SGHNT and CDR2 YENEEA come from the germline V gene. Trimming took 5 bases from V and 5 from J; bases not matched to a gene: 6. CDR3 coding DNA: TGTGCCAGCAGCCGGGACAGGGGATTTAACAATGAGCAGTTCTTC. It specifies CASSRDRGFNNEQFF. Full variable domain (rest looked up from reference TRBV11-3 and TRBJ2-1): EAGVVQSPRYKIIEKKQPVAFWCNPISGHNTLYWYLQNLGQGPELLIRYENEEAVDDSQLPKDRFSAERLKGVDSTLKIQPAELGDSAVYLCASSRDRGFNNEQFFGPGTRLTVL.

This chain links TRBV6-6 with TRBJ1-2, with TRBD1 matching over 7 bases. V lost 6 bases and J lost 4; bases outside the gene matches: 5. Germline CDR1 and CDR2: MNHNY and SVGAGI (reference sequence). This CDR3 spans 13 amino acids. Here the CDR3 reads CASSPGTVYGYTF. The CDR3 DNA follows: TGTGCCAGCAGCCCCGGGACAGTCTATGGCTACACCTTC.